This T cell receptor (beta chain) derives from a study of Ad26.COV2.S vaccination and SARS-CoV-2 variants. The overall study: The study gave Ad26.COV2.S intramuscularly, once or twice 56 days apart.

This clone showed up just once. Treatment given: over 15 received Ad26.COV2.S at low or high dose, single or two shots; 5 received placebo; per-sample allocation not given. On day 63 after the first injection, vaccine and placebo recipients gave samples. The CDR3 is 15 residues long. Per germline, CDR1 SGHVS and CDR2 FNYEAQ. V was pared by 5 bases and J by 1 base, with 7 bases of the junction left unmatched. Only in-frame clones appear in the TCRdb table, and some are missing; sequencing was by immunoSEQ multiplex PCR. Of about 350,000 clones in the sample, roughly 90% are singletons; the top ten hold about 5%.

V gene TRBV7-6 combines with J gene TRBJ1-1; 7 nucleotides line up with TRBD1. The sample consisted of peripheral blood, taken in a trial of Ad26.COV2.S vaccine versus placebo. The sequence came from a person aged 18-60 years who received the Ad26.COV2.S COVID-19 vaccine or a placebo. CDR3 DNA: TGTGCCAGCAGCGCAACCGGGACAGCGAACACTGAAGCTTTCTTT. Residues: CASSATGTANTEAFF.